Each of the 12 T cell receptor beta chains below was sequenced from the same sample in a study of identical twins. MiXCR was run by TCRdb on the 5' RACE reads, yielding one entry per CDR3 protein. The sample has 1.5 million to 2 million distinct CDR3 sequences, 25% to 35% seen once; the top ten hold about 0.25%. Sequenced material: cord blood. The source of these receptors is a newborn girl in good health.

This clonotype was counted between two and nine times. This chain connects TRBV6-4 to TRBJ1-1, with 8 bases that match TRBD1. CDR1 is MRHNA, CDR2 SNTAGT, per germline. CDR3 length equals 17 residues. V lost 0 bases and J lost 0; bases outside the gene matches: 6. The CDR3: CASSDSFTGGLNTEAFF. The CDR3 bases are TGTGCCAGCAGTGACTCGTTTACAGGGGGGCTGAACACTGAAGCTTTCTTT.

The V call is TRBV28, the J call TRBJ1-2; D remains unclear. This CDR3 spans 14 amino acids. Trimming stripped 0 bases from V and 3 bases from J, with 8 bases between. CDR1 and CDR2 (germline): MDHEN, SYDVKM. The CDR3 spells CASSLWADHYGYTF. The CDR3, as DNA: TGTGCCAGCAGTTTATGGGCAGACCACTATGGCTACACCTTC.

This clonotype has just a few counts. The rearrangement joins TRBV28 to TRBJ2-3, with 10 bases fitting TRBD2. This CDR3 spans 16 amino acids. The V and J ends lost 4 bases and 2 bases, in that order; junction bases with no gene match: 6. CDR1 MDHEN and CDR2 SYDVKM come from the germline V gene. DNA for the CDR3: TGTGCCAGCAGTTCGGGTAGCGGGAGGCCCACAGATACGCAGTATTTT. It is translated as CASSSGSGRPTDTQYF. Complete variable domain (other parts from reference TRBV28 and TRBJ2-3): DVKVTQSSRYLVKRTGEKVFLECVQDMDHENMFWYRQDPGLGLRLIYFSYDVKMKEKGDIPEGYSVSREKKERFSLILESASTNQTSMYLCASSSGSGRPTDTQYFGPGTRLTVL.

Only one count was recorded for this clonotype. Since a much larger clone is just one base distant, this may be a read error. The chain's CDR3 is CSVRGSTSRQYF. The CDR3, as DNA: TGCAGCGTGAGGGGGTCCACTAGCCGTCAGTACTTC. The chain is built from TRBV29-1 and TRBJ2-7, with D possibly being TRBD1 or TRBD2 (6 bases each). CDR1 is SQVTM, CDR2 ANQGSEA, per germline. V lost 6 bases to trimming and J lost 10 bases, with 19 bases between them. The CDR3 has 12 amino acids.

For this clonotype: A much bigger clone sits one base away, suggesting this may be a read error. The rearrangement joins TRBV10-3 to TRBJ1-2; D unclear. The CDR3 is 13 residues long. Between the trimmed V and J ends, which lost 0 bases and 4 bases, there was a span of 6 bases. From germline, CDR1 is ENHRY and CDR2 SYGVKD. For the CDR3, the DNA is TGTGCCATCAGTGAGTCGATGGGCTATGGCTACACCTTC. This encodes CAISESMGYGYTF.

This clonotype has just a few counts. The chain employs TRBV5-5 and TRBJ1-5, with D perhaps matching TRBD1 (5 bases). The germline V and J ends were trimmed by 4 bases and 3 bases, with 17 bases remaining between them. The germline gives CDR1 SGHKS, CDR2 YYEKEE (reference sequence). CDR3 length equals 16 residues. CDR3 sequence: CASSPRGDSLNQPQHF. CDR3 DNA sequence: TGTGCCAGCAGCCCCCGAGGTGACAGCCTCAATCAGCCCCAGCATTTT.

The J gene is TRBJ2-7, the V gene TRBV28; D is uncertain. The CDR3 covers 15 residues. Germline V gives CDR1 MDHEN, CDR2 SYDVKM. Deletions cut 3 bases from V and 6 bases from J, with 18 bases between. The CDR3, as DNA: TGTGCCAGCAGTTTGTGGTCTATCGTCTCGGGCGAGCAGTACTTC. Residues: CASSLWSIVSGEQYF. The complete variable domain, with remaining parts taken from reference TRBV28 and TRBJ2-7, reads DVKVTQSSRYLVKRTGEKVFLECVQDMDHENMFWYRQDPGLGLRLIYFSYDVKMKEKGDIPEGYSVSREKKERFSLILESASTNQTSMYLCASSLWSIVSGEQYFGPGTRLTVT.

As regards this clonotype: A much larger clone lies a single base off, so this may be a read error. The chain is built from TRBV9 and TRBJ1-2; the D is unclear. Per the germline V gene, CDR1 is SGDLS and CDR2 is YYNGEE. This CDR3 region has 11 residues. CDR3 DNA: TGTGCCTGCAGCGTCCAACAGGGCTACACCTTC. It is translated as CACSVQQGYTF.

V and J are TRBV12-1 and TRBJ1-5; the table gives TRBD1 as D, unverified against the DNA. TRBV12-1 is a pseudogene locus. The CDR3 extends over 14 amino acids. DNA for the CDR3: TGTGCCAGCGGTCCGGTAGGGGGTGATCAGCCCCAGCATTTT. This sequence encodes CASGPVGGDQPQHF.

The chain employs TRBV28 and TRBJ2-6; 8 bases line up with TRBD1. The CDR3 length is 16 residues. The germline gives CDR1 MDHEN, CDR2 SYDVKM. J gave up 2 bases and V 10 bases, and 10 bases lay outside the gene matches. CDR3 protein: CATVGTGLPGANVLTF. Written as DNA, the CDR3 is TGTGCCACCGTCGGGACAGGTCTTCCTGGGGCCAACGTCCTGACTTTC.

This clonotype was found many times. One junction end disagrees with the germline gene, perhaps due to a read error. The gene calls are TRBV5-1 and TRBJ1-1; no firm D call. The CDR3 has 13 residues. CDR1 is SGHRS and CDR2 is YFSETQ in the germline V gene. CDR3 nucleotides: TGTGCCAGCAGCTTAGAGGCGAACACTGAAGCTTTCTTT. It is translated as CASSLEANTEAFF.

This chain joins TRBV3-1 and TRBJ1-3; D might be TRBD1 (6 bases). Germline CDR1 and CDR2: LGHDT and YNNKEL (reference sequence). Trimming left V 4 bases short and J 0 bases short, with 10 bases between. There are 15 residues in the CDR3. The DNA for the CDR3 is TGTGCCAGCAGCCCGACAGGTCCCTCTGGAAACACCATATATTTT. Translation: CASSPTGPSGNTIYF.